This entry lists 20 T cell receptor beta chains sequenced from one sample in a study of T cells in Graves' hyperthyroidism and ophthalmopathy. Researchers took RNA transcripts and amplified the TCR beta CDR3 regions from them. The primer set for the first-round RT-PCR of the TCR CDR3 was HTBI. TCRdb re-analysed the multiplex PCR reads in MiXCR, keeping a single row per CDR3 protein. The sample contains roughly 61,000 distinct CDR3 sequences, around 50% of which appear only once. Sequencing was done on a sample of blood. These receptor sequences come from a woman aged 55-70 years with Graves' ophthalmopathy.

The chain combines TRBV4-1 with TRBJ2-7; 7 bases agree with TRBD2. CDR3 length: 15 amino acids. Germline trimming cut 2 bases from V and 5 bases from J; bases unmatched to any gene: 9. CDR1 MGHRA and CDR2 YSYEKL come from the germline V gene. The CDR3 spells CASSQPTSEMDEQYF. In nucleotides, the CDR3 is TGCGCCAGCAGCCAACCTACTAGCGAGATGGACGAGCAGTACTTC.

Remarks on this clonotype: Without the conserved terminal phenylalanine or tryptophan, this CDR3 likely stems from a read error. The chain's CDR3 is CASSSVTGVGYTL. The CDR3 coding sequence is TGTGCCAGCAGCTCCGTCACGGGGGTTGGCTACACCCTC. V gene TRBV7-2 combines with J gene TRBJ1-2; TRBD1 is a possible D gene (5 bases). V lost 4 bases and J lost 7, with 13 bases in between. The CDR3 is 13 amino acids. CDR1 is SGHTA, CDR2 FQGNSA, per germline.

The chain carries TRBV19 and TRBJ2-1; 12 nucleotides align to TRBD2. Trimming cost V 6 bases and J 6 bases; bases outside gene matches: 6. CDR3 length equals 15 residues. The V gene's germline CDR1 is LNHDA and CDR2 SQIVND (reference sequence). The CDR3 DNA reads TGTGCCAGTAGCCCCGGACTAGCGGGAACCAATGAGCAGTTCTTC. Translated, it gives CASSPGLAGTNEQFF.

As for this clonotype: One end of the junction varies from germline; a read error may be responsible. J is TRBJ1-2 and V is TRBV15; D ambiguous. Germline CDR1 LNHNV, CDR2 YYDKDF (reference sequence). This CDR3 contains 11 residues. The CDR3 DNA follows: TGCGTCACCAGCAGAGATTTTAGCCACACCTTC. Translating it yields CVTSRDFSHTF.

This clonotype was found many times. The DNA of the CDR3 is TGTGCCAGCAGCTTCGGGGCGGCTGGAAACACCATATATTTT. This gives the protein CASSFGAAGNTIYF. The rearrangement links TRBV5-5 to TRBJ1-3; a possible D gene is TRBD1 (5 bases). Germline V gene lookup returns CDR1 SGHKS and CDR2 YYEKEE (reference sequence). The CDR3 covers 14 residues. V gave up 2 bases and J gave up 2 bases, with 8 bases separating them.

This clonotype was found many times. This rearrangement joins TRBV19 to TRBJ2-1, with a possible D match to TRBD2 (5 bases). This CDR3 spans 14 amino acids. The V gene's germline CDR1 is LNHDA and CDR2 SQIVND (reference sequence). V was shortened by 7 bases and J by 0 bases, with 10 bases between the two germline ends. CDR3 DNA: TGTGCCAGTAATCATGGGAGCTCCTACAATGAGCAGTTCTTC. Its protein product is CASNHGSSYNEQFF.

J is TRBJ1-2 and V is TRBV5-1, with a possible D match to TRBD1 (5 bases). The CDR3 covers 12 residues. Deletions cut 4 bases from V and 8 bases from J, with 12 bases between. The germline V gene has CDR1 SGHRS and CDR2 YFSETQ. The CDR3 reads CASSGRGEGYTF. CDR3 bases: TGCGCCAGCAGCGGGAGAGGGGAAGGCTACACCTTC. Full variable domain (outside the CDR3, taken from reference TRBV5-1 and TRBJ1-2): KAGVTQTPRYLIKTRGQQVTLSCSPISGHRSVSWYQQTPGQGLQFLFEYFSETQRNKGNFPGRFSGRQFSNSRSEMNVSTLELGDSALYLCASSGRGEGYTFGSGTRLTVV.

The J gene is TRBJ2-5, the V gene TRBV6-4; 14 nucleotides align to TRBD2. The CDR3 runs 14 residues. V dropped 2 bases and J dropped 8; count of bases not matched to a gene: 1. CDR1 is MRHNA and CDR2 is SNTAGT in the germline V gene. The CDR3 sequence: CASSDGTSGSTQYF. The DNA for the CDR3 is TGTGCCAGCAGTGACGGGACTAGCGGGAGCACCCAGTACTTC.

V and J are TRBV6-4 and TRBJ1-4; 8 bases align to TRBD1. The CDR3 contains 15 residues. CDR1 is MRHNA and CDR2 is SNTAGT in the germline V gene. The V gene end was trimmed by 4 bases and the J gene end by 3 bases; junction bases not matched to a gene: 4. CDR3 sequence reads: CASSVEQGANEKLFF. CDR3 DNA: TGTGCCAGCAGTGTAGAACAGGGGGCTAATGAAAAACTGTTTTTT.

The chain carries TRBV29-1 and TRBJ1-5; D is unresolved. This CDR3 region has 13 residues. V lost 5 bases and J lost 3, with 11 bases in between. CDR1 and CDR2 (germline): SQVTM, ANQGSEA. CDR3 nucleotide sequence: TGCAGCGTTAGAATGGGGTTCAATCAGCCCCAGCATTTT. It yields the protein CSVRMGFNQPQHF.

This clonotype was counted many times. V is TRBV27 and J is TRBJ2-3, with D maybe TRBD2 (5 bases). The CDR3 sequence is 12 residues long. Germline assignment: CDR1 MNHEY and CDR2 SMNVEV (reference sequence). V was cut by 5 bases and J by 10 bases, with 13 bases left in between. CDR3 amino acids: CASSLNRDSQYF. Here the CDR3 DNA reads TGTGCCAGCAGTCTTAACCGGGATTCGCAGTATTTT.

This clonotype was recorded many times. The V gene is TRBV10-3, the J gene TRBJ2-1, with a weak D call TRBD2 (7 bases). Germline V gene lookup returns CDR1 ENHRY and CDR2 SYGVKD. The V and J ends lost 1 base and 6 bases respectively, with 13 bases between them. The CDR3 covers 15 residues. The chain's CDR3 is CAISELGGGSNEQFF. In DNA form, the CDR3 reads TGTGCCATCAGTGAGTTAGGGGGGGGAAGCAATGAGCAGTTCTTC.

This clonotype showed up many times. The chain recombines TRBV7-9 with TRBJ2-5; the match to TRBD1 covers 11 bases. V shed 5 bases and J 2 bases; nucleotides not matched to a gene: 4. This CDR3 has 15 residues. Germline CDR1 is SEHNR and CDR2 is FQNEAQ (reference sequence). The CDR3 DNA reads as TGTGCCAGCAGCCGGGACAGGGGGATACAAGAGACCCAGTACTTC. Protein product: CASSRDRGIQETQYF.

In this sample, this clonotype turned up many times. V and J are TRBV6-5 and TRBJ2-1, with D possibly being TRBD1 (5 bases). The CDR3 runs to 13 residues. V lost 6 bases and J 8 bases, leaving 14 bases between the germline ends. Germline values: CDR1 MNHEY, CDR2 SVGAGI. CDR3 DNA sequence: TGTGCCAGCAGACCCAAGCCCAGGGATGAGCAGTTCTTC. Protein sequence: CASRPKPRDEQFF.

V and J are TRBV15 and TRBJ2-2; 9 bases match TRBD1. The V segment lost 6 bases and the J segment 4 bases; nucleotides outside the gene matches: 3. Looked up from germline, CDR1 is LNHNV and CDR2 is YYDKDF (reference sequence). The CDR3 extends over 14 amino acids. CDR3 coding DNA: TGTGCCACCAGGAAGACAGGGGGCACCGGGGAGCTGTTTTTT. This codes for CATRKTGGTGELFF.

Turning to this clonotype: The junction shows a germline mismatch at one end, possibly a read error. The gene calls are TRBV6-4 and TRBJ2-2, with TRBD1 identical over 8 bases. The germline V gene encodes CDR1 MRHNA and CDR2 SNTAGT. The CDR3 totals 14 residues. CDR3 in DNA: TGTGCCAGCAGACAGGGGGAGAACACTGGGGAGCTGTTTTTT. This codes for CASRQGENTGELFF.

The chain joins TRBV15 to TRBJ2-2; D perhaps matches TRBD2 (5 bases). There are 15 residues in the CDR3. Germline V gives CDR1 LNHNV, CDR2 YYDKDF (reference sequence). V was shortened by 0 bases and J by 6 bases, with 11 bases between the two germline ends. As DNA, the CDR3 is TGTGCCACCAGCAGAGACCGGGGTGGTCCCGGGGAGCTGTTTTTT. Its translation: CATSRDRGGPGELFF.

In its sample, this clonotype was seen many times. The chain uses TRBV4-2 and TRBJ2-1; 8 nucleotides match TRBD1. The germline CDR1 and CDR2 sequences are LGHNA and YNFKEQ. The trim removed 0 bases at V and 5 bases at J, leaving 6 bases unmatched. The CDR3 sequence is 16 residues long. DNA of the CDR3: TGTGCCAGCAGCCAAGATGAAGGACAGGGCCACAATGAGCAGTTCTTC. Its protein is CASSQDEGQGHNEQFF.

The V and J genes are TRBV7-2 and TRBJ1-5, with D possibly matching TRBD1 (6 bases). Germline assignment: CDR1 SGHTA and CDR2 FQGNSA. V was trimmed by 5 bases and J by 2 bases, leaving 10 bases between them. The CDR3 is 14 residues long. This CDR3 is CASSGGGGNQPQHF. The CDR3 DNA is TGTGCCAGCAGCGGAGGGGGGGGCAATCAGCCCCAGCATTTT.

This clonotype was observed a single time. This CDR3 reads CASSLEGPAGNYGYTF. CDR3 sequence (DNA): TGTGCCAGCAGCTTAGAGGGCCCAGCTGGAAACTATGGCTACACCTTC. The chain is built from TRBV7-2 and TRBJ1-2; D remains unclear. V was clipped by 1 base and J by 2 bases, with 14 bases between them. Germline CDR1 SGHTA, CDR2 FQGNSA. This CDR3 has 16 amino acids. Drawing the rest from reference TRBV7-2 and TRBJ1-2, the complete variable domain is GAGVSQSPSNKVTEKGKDVELRCDPISGHTALYWYRQSLGQGLEFLIYFQGNSAPDKSGLPSDRFSAERTGGSVSTLTIQRTQQEDSAVYLCASSLEGPAGNYGYTFGSGTRLTVV.